This TCR beta chain appears in the sequencing data of a study of blood T cell repertoires in COVID-19. Study-level background: Samples came from the United States, Italy and Spain, spanning acute and convalescent COVID-19. Sources were T cells, B-cell-depleted T cells, or PBMCs; the material itself was cDNA or gDNA.

The V gene's germline CDR1 is SGHVS and CDR2 FNYEAQ. V shed 11 bases and J 1 base; nucleotides not matched to a gene: 4. This CDR3 has 12 amino acids. Only in-frame clones appear in the TCRdb table, and some are missing; sequencing was by immunoSEQ multiplex PCR. The data contain hundreds of thousands of clones, approximately 87% of them singletons. The chain recombines TRBV7-6 with TRBJ1-1; 7 bases map to TRBD1. This receptor was taken from a human donor in a cohort sampled during active COVID-19. Sequenced material: peripheral blood. Here the CDR3 DNA reads TGTGCCTCAGGGGGTTGGAACACTGAAGCTTTCTTT. The encoded protein is CASGGWNTEAFF.